Following are 22 T cell receptor beta chains from one sample sequenced in a study of control samples from healthy donors and cancer patients. Assay: immunoSEQ multiplex PCR; the TCRdb copy retains only in-frame clones and omits some. Among some 140,000 clones, about nine tenths were seen once, and the ten largest hold under 9%. Sequencing was done on a sample of PBMCs. Source of these receptors: a man aged 45 to 65 with head and neck cancer.

The chain joins TRBV30 to TRBJ1-4, with D uncertain. The CDR3 has 11 residues. V was shortened by 5 bases and J by 7 bases, with 8 bases between the two germline ends. The V gene's germline CDR1 is GTSNPN and CDR2 SVGIG (reference sequence). CDR3 residues: CAWSPGEKLFF. CDR3 bases: TGTGCCTGGTCCCCCGGTGAAAAACTGTTTTTT.

This chain uses TRBV7-8 with TRBJ2-1, with D possibly called TRBD1 or TRBD2 (6 bases each). The V gene's germline CDR1 is SGHVS and CDR2 FQNEAQ. The CDR3 totals 18 residues. Between the trimmed V and J ends, which lost 2 bases and 1 base, there was a span of 18 bases. Written as DNA, the CDR3 is TGTGCCAGCAGCTTACCAAGGGGGGTCGGTACGTCCTACAATGAGCAGTTCTTC. Its translation is CASSLPRGVGTSYNEQFF.

This clone occurred a few times. V gene TRBV6-1 combines with J gene TRBJ1-3; weak D call: TRBD1 (5 bases). The CDR3 has 17 residues. The V and J ends lost 2 bases and 2 bases respectively, with 16 bases between them. The germline V gene encodes CDR1 MNHNS and CDR2 SASEGT. CDR3 nucleotide sequence: TGTGCCAGCAGTGAATATGGGAGGGGCCGGGCTGGAAACACCATATATTTT. Its protein product is CASSEYGRGRAGNTIYF.

The chain uses TRBV5-1 and TRBJ2-2, with no clear D. Trimming removed 4 bases at V and 3 bases at J, with 16 bases between. CDR3 length: 16 residues. CDR1 is SGHRS and CDR2 is YFSETQ in the germline V gene. The CDR3 DNA follows: TGCGCCAGCAGCCGGAAGGCAGACAAATACACCGGGGAGCTGTTTTTT. This sequence encodes CASSRKADKYTGELFF.

CDR3 coding DNA: TGTGCCAGTAGTGGAGGGACAGGGAGGTACGAGCAGTACTTC. Translated, it gives CASSGGTGRYEQYF. The chain links TRBV19 to TRBJ2-7, with 9 bases matching TRBD1. The CDR3 has 14 residues. Trimming at V came to 5 bases and at J to 4 bases, leaving 6 bases not matched to a gene. Per germline, CDR1 LNHDA and CDR2 SQIVND (reference sequence).

The chain is built from TRBV7-2 and TRBJ2-2; TRBD2 matches at 13 bases. The J segment lost 3 bases and the V segment lost 5 bases, leaving 6 bases of the junction unmatched. The CDR3 is made up of 17 amino acids. CDR1 is SGHTA and CDR2 is FQGNSA in the germline V gene. The CDR3 DNA is TGTGCCAGCAGCCGGACTAGCGGGAGTATGTACACCGGGGAGCTGTTTTTT. This translates into CASSRTSGSMYTGELFF.

This chain connects TRBV27 to TRBJ1-6, with a weak D call TRBD1 (5 bases). The V and J ends lost 5 bases and 9 bases respectively, with 8 bases between them. This CDR3 has 12 residues. Per germline, CDR1 MNHEY and CDR2 SMNVEV (reference sequence). CDR3 loop: CASSPGFSPLHF. CDR3 DNA sequence: TGTGCCAGCAGTCCAGGGTTTTCACCCCTCCACTTT.

The chain employs TRBV27 and TRBJ1-2, with 7 bases fitting TRBD1. This CDR3 is built from 15 residues. Germline loops: CDR1 MNHEY, CDR2 SMNVEV (reference sequence). The trim removed 0 bases at V and 4 bases at J, leaving 5 bases unmatched. CDR3 sequence: CASSLSYRGLYGYTF. Here the CDR3 DNA reads TGTGCCAGCAGTTTATCTTACAGGGGCCTCTATGGCTACACCTTC.

V usage is TRBV19 and J usage is TRBJ2-2; D might be TRBD1 (5 bases). Between the trimmed V and J ends, which lost 10 bases and 4 bases, there was a span of 16 bases. Germline V gives CDR1 LNHDA, CDR2 SQIVND (reference sequence). This CDR3 comprises 14 residues. The CDR3 DNA reads TGTGCCACCAGAAATCAGGGTCCCACCGGGGAGCTGTTTTTT. Translating gives CATRNQGPTGELFF. Using reference TRBV19 and TRBJ2-2 for the parts outside the CDR3, the full variable domain is DGGITQSPKYLFRKEGQNVTLSCEQNLNHDAMYWYRQDPGQGLRLIYYSQIVNDFQKGDIAEGYSVSREKKESFPLTVTSAQKNPTAFYLCATRNQGPTGELFFGEGSRLTVL.

In this sample, this clone turned up a few times. V is TRBV7-8 and J is TRBJ1-2; the D gene is possibly TRBD1 (5 bases). Trimming took 5 bases from V and 3 from J, leaving 16 bases between them. Germline-derived CDR1 and CDR2 are SGHVS and FQNEAQ. This CDR3 is built from 15 residues. CDR3 bases: TGTGCCAGCAGCGCCCAGCTGGGACGGGACTATGGCTACACCTTC. Protein product: CASSAQLGRDYGYTF.

This chain connects TRBV5-1 to TRBJ2-1; 8 bases match TRBD1. Germline V lookup: CDR1 SGHRS, CDR2 YFSETQ. The V gene end was trimmed by 5 bases and the J gene end by 5 bases; junction bases not matched to a gene: 6. The CDR3 runs to 14 residues. CDR3 residues: CASSSGQENNEQFF. The CDR3 DNA follows: TGCGCCAGCAGTTCGGGACAGGAGAACAATGAGCAGTTCTTC.

The gene calls are TRBV5-6 and TRBJ2-2, with 13 bases that match TRBD2. CDR3 length: 18 amino acids. Unmatched junction bases numbered 6, after V lost 0 bases and J lost 4 bases. CDR1 is SGHDT and CDR2 is YYEEEE in the germline V gene. The CDR3, as DNA: TGTGCCAGCAGCTTGGCCGGACTAGCGGGAGTGAGCACCGGGGAGCTGTTTTTT. This codes for CASSLAGLAGVSTGELFF.

The CDR3 sequence is CASSSGAITDTQYF. The CDR3 bases are TGTGCCAGCAGTTCCGGGGCCATAACAGATACGCAGTATTTT. J is TRBJ2-3 and V is TRBV28, with D possibly called TRBD1 or TRBD2 (5 bases each). The CDR3 extends over 14 amino acids. Deletions cut 4 bases from V and 3 bases from J, with 11 bases between. The germline V gene encodes CDR1 MDHEN and CDR2 SYDVKM.

The J gene is TRBJ2-1, the V gene TRBV7-2; D might be TRBD1 or TRBD2, each matching 5 bases. V was shortened by 5 bases and J by 4 bases, with 12 bases between the two germline ends. CDR3 size: 14 residues. Per germline, CDR1 SGHTA and CDR2 FQGNSA. The CDR3 bases are TGTGCCAGCAGCCTCCCTGGGGGATACAATGAGCAGTTCTTC. As protein: CASSLPGGYNEQFF.

The chain has TRBV27 and TRBJ2-1; 9 nucleotides align to TRBD2. Germline V gene sequence: CDR1 MNHEY, CDR2 SMNVEV (reference sequence). This CDR3 spans 16 amino acids. Germline trimming cut 2 bases from V and 9 bases from J; bases unmatched to any gene: 11. CDR3: CASSLRASGDLGEQFF. The CDR3 DNA follows: TGTGCCAGCAGTTTACGGGCTAGCGGGGATTTAGGTGAGCAGTTCTTC.

This clone has only a few counts. The CDR3 coding sequence is TGTGCCAGCATTGGAGGGGGCAGGGACACTGAAGCTTTCTTT. It translates to CASIGGGRDTEAFF. The chain couples TRBV28 to TRBJ1-1, with 7 bases lining up with TRBD1. The V segment lost 7 bases and the J segment 3 bases; nucleotides outside the gene matches: 8. Germline CDR1 reads MDHEN; CDR2 reads SYDVKM. The CDR3 is 14 residues long.

This chain connects TRBV7-9 to TRBJ1-1; perhaps TRBD1 as D (5 bases). Trimming stripped 7 bases from V and 0 bases from J, with 15 bases between. The V gene's germline CDR1 is SEHNR and CDR2 FQNEAQ (reference sequence). The CDR3 runs to 15 residues. The CDR3 DNA follows: TGTGCCAGCATCATGGGGCGTGATATGAACACTGAAGCTTTCTTT. Encoded protein: CASIMGRDMNTEAFF.

The chain employs TRBV7-2 and TRBJ2-7; D is undetermined. Germline values: CDR1 SGHTA, CDR2 FQGNSA. V lost 4 bases and J 0 bases, leaving 10 bases between the germline ends. This CDR3 is built from 14 residues. The CDR3 coding sequence is TGTGCCAGCAGCTCCGACCGTAGCTCCTACGAGCAGTACTTC. Amino acids: CASSSDRSSYEQYF. The entire variable domain, with the rest obtained from reference TRBV7-2 and TRBJ2-7, is as follows: GAGVSQSPSNKVTEKGKDVELRCDPISGHTALYWYRQSLGQGLEFLIYFQGNSAPDKSGLPSDRFSAERTGGSVSTLTIQRTQQEDSAVYLCASSSDRSSYEQYFGPGTRLTVT.

The genes are TRBV7-9 and TRBJ1-6; D is undetermined. CDR1 is SEHNR, CDR2 FQNEAQ, per germline (reference sequence). CDR3 length equals 14 residues. V lost 1 base, J lost 8 bases, and 9 bases lay in between. CDR3 region: CASSLEFADSPLHF. The CDR3 DNA is TGTGCCAGCAGCTTAGAGTTTGCTGATTCACCCCTCCACTTT.

The chain links TRBV6-4 to TRBJ1-1; 8 bases agree with TRBD1. Looked up from germline, CDR1 is MRHNA and CDR2 is SNTAGT. CDR3 length equals 13 residues. Trimming took 5 bases from V and 4 from J; bases not matched to a gene: 3. The CDR3 protein is CASSKTGGTEAFF. Here the CDR3 DNA reads TGTGCCAGCAGTAAAACAGGGGGCACTGAAGCTTTCTTT.

The chain is built from TRBV5-1 and TRBJ1-1; TRBD1 agrees at 8 bases. Trimming at V came to 8 bases and at J to 0 bases, leaving 15 bases not matched to a gene. Germline V gene sequence: CDR1 SGHRS, CDR2 YFSETQ. The length of the CDR3 is 17 residues. This CDR3 is CASTQRTGNVVNTEAFF. DNA of the CDR3: TGCGCCAGTACTCAGAGGACAGGGAATGTAGTGAACACTGAAGCTTTCTTT. The variable domain in full, completed from reference TRBV5-1 and TRBJ1-1, reads KAGVTQTPRYLIKTRGQQVTLSCSPISGHRSVSWYQQTPGQGLQFLFEYFSETQRNKGNFPGRFSGRQFSNSRSEMNVSTLELGDSALYLCASTQRTGNVVNTEAFFGQGTRLTVV.

The chain employs TRBV19 and TRBJ1-5, with D uncertain. With 3 bases removed from V and 1 base from J, the gap between germline ends came to 10 bases. The CDR3 is made up of 15 amino acids. Germline V gene lookup returns CDR1 LNHDA and CDR2 SQIVND (reference sequence). Here the CDR3 reads CASSIRMGSNQPQHF. The CDR3 DNA follows: TGTGCCAGTAGTATCAGGATGGGAAGCAATCAGCCCCAGCATTTT.